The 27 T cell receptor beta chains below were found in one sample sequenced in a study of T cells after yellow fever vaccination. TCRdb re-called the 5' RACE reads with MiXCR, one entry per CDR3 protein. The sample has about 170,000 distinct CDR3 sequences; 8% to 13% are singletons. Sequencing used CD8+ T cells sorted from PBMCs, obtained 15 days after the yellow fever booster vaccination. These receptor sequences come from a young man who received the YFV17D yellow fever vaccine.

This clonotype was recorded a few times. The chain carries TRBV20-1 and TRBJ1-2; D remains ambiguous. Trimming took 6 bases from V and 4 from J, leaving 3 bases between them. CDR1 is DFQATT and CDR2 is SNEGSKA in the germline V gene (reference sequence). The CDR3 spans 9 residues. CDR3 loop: CSAAYGYTF. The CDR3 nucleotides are TGCAGTGCCGCCTATGGCTACACCTTC.

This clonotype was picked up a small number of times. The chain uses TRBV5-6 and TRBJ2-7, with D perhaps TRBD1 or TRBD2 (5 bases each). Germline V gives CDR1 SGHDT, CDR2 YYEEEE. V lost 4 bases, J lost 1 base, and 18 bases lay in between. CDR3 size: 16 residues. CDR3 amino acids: CASSPMSNRRSYEQYF. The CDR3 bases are TGTGCCAGCAGCCCGATGTCCAACAGGAGGTCCTACGAGCAGTACTTC.

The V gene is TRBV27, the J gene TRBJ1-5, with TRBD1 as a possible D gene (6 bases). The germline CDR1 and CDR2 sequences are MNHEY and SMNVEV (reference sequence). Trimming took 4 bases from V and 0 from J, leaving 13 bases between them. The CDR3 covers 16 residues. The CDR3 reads CASSSTGYGSNQPQHF. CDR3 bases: TGTGCCAGCAGTTCTACAGGGTACGGTAGCAATCAGCCCCAGCATTTT.

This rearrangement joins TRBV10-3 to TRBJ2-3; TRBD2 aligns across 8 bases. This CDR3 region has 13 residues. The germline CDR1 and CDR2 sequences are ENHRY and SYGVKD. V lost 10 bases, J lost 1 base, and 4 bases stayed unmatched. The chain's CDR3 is CASTGGRTDTQYF. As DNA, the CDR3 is TGTGCCAGTACGGGGGGGCGCACAGATACGCAGTATTTT.

Here the CDR3 reads CASSLDRALHEQFF. CDR3 nucleotide sequence: TGTGCCAGCAGCTTAGACAGGGCTCTCCATGAGCAGTTCTTC. The rearrangement links TRBV7-2 to TRBJ2-1; D perhaps matches TRBD1 (6 bases). Per germline, CDR1 SGHTA and CDR2 FQGNSA. The V gene lost 1 base and the J gene lost 8 bases, with 12 bases spanning the gap. CDR3 length equals 14 residues. Filled out from reference TRBV7-2 and TRBJ2-1, the complete variable domain reads GAGVSQSPSNKVTEKGKDVELRCDPISGHTALYWYRQSLGQGLEFLIYFQGNSAPDKSGLPSDRFSAERTGGSVSTLTIQRTQQEDSAVYLCASSLDRALHEQFFGPGTRLTVL.

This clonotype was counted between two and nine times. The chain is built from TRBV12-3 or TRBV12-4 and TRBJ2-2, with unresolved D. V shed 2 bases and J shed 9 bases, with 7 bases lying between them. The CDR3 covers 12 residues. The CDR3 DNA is TGTGCCAGCAGTTTACCCCGGAGGGAGCTGTTTTTT. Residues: CASSLPRRELFF.

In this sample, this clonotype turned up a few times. CDR3 in amino acids: CAISGTSGVVYTQYF. In DNA, the CDR3 is TGTGCCATCAGTGGGACTAGCGGGGTGGTGTATACGCAGTATTTT. The chain recombines TRBV10-3 with TRBJ2-3, with 12 nucleotides matching TRBD2. J was trimmed by 7 bases and V by 4 bases; bases with no gene match: 6. Germline V gene lookup returns CDR1 ENHRY and CDR2 SYGVKD. The CDR3 has 15 amino acids.

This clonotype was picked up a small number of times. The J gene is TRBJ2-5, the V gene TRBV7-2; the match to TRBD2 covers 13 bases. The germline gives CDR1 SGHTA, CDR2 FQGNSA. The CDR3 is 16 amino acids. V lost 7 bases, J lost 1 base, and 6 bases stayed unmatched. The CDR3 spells CASNPGLAGIQETQYF. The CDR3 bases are TGTGCCAGCAACCCGGGACTAGCGGGGATCCAAGAGACCCAGTACTTC.

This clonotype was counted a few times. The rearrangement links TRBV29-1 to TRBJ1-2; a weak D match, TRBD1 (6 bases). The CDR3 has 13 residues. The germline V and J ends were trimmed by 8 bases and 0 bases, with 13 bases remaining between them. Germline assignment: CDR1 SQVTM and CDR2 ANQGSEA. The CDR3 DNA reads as TGCAGCACTTTAGGGGACACTAACTATGGCTACACCTTC. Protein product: CSTLGDTNYGYTF.

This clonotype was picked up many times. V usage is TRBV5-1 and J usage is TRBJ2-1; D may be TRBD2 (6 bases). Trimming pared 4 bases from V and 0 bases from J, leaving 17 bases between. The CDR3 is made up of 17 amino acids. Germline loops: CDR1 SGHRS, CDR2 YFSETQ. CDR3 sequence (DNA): TGCGCCAGCAGCGGGGGTAGCGGAAGGAGCTCCTACAATGAGCAGTTCTTC. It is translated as CASSGGSGRSSYNEQFF.

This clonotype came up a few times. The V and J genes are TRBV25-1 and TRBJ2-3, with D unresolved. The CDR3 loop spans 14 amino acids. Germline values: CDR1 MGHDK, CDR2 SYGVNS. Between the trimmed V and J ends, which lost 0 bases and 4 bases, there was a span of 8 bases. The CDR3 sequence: CASSEYRFSDTQYF. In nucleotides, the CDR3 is TGTGCCAGCAGTGAATATAGGTTCTCAGATACGCAGTATTTT.

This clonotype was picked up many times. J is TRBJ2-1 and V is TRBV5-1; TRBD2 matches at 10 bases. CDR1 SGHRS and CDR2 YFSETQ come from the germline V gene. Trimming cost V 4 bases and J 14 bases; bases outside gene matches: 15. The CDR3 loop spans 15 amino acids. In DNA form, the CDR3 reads TGCGCCAGCAGCCGGACCCCTAGCGGGGGTGATACGGAGTTCTTC. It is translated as CASSRTPSGGDTEFF.

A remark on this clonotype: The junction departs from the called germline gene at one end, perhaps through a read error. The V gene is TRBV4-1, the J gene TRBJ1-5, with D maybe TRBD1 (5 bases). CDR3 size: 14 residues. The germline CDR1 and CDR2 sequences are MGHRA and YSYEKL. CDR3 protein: CASSQEQDNHPQHF. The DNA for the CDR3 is TGCGCCAGCAGCCAAGAACAGGACAATCACCCCCAGCATTTT.

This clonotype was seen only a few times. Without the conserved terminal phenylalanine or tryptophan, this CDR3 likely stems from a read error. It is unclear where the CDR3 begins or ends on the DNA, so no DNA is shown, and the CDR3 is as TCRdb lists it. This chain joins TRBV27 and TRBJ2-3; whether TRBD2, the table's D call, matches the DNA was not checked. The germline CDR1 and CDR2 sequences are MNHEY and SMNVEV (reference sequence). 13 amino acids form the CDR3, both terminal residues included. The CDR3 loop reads CASKTTSGGPVLL.

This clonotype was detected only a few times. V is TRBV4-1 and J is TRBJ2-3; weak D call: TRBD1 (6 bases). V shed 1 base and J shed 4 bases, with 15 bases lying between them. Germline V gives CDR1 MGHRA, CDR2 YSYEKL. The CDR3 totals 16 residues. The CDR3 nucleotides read TGCGCCAGCAGCCAAGTAATTTTGGGGGCTGCAGATACGCAGTATTTT. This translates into CASSQVILGAADTQYF.

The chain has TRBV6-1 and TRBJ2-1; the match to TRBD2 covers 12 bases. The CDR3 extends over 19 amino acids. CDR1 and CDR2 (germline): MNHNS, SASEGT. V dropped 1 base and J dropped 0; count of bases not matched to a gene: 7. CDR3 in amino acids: CASSEGTSGGFSSYNEQFF. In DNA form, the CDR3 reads TGTGCCAGCAGTGAAGGCACTAGCGGGGGGTTCAGCTCCTACAATGAGCAGTTCTTC.

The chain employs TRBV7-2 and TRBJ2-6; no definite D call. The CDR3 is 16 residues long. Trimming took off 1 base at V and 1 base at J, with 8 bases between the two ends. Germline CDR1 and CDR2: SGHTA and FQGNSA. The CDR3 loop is CASSLGVSSGANVLTF. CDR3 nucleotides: TGTGCCAGCAGCTTAGGGGTATCGTCTGGGGCCAACGTCCTGACTTTC.

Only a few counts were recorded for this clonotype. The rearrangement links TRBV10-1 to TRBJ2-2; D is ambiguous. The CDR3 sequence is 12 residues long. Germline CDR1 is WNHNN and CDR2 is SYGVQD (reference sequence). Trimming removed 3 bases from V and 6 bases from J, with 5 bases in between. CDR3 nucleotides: TGCGCCAGCAGTGACGTTTCCGGGGAGCTGTTTTTT. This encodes CASSDVSGELFF.

This CDR3 is CASSPTEGTEAFF. The CDR3 nucleotides are TGTGCCAGCAGCCCAACAGAAGGCACTGAAGCTTTCTTT. The chain links TRBV4-2 to TRBJ1-1, with unresolved D. The CDR3 runs to 13 residues. V lost 4 bases, J lost 4 bases, and 10 bases lay in between. CDR1 is LGHNA and CDR2 is YNFKEQ in the germline V gene.

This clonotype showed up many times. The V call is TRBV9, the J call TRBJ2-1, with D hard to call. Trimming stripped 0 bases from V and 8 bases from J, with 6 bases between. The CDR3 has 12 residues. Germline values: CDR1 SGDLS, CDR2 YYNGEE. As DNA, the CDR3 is TGTGCCAGCAGCGTAGGAGTCCATGAGCAGTTCTTC. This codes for CASSVGVHEQFF.

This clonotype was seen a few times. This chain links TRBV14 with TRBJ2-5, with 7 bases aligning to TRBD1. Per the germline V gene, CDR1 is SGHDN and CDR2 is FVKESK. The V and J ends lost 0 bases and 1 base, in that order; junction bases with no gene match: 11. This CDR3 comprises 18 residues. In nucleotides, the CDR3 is TGTGCCAGCAGCCAAGATTCCCACGTTTGGACAGGCCAAGAGACCCAGTACTTC. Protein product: CASSQDSHVWTGQETQYF.

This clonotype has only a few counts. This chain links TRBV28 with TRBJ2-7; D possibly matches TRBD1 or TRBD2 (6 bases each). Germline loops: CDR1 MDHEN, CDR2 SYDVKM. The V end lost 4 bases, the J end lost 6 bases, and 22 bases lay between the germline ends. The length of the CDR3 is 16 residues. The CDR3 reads CASSSLPPEQGGEQYV. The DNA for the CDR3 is TGTGCCAGCAGTTCACTACCTCCTGAACAGGGAGGCGAGCAGTACGTC.

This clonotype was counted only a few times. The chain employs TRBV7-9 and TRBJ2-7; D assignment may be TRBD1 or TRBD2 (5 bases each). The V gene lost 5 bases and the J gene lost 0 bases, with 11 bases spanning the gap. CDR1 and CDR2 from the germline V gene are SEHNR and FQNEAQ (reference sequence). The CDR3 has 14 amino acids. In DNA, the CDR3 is TGTGCCAGCAGCCCCCGGGGCCTCTCCTACGAGCAGTACTTC. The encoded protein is CASSPRGLSYEQYF.

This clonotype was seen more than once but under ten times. The DNA of the CDR3 is TGTGCCAGCAGTTATTTCCAGGGAGGGAACGATGAAGCTTTCTTT. Protein product: CASSYFQGGNDEAFF. The chain links TRBV6-2 or TRBV6-3 to TRBJ1-1; a weak D match, TRBD1 (5 bases). Trimming took off 3 bases at V and 7 bases at J, with 18 bases between the two ends. Germline lookup yields CDR1 MNHEY and CDR2 SVGEGT. This CDR3 is 15 amino acids long.

The CDR3 is CASAGSSTDTQYF. DNA of the CDR3: TGTGCCAGCGCCGGGTCTAGCACAGATACGCAGTATTTT. V gene TRBV9 combines with J gene TRBJ2-3, with D unclear. Germline V lookup: CDR1 SGDLS, CDR2 YYNGEE. CDR3 size: 13 residues. V was shortened by 7 bases and J by 0 bases, with 9 bases between the two germline ends.

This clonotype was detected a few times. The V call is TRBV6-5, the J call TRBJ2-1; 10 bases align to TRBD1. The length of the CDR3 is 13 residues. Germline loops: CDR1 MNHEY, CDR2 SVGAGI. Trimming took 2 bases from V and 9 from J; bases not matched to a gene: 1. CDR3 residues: CASSYGTGVEQFF. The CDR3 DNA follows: TGTGCCAGCAGTTACGGGACAGGGGTTGAGCAGTTCTTC.

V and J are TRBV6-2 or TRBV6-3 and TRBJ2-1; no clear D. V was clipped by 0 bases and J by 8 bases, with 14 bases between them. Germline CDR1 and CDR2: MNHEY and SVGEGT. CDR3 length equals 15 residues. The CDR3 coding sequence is TGTGCCAGCAGTTACTCGAGCATCCCCTCGGATGAGCAGTTCTTC. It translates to CASSYSSIPSDEQFF.